Below are 26 T cell receptor beta chains sequenced from a single sample in a study of T cells in Graves' hyperthyroidism and ophthalmopathy. Amplified TCR beta CDR3 regions came from RNA transcripts. Researchers ran a first-round RT-PCR on the TCR CDR3 using the HTBI primer set. MiXCR, applied by TCRdb to the multiplex PCR reads, yields one record per CDR3 protein. The data show about 610,000 distinct CDR3 sequences, approximately 14% seen once. Input material: blood. The receptors stem from a woman aged 35 to 49 with Graves' ophthalmopathy.

There are many counts of this clonotype. CDR3 sequence (DNA): TGTGCCAGCACGGAGGGGATAAATCTAGGGGCCAACGTCCTGACTTTC. Its protein is CASTEGINLGANVLTF. The chain has TRBV28 and TRBJ2-6; D is possibly TRBD2 (6 bases). V was pared by 7 bases and J by 4 bases, with 17 bases between. The CDR3 is 16 residues long. Germline V gene data show CDR1 as MDHEN and CDR2 as SYDVKM.

This clonotype was observed at least ten times. The V and J genes are TRBV2 and TRBJ1-2; no reliable D call. The CDR3 covers 13 residues. The germline CDR1 and CDR2 sequences are SNHLY and FYNNEI. V lost 4 bases, J lost 4 bases, and 10 bases lay in between. The chain's CDR3 is CASSATESYGYTF. The CDR3 DNA reads TGTGCCAGCAGTGCGACGGAGAGCTATGGCTACACCTTC.

In this sample, this clonotype turned up many times. The chain combines TRBV7-9 with TRBJ2-1; TRBD2 matches at 9 bases. The CDR3 has 19 residues. Germline-derived CDR1 and CDR2 are SEHNR and FQNEAQ (reference sequence). After removal of 2 bases from V and 9 bases from J, the junction contained 20 bases not matched to a gene. The CDR3 DNA sequence: TGTGCCAGCAGCTTAAGTGTGGGCGGGAGGGCCTTCGAGGTAATTGAGCAGTTCTTC. Translation gives CASSLSVGGRAFEVIEQFF. The whole variable domain, filled in from reference TRBV7-9 and TRBJ2-1, reads DTGVSQNPRHKITKRGQNVTFRCDPISEHNRLYWYRQTLGQGPEFLTYFQNEAQLEKSRLLSDRFSAERPKGSFSTLEIQRTEQGDSAMYLCASSLSVGGRAFEVIEQFFGPGTRLTVL.

This clonotype has ten or more counts. This sequence joins TRBV28 and TRBJ2-7, with 8 bases lining up with TRBD2. The CDR3 contains 15 residues. V was clipped by 3 bases and J by 4 bases; unmatched bases: 8. Germline values: CDR1 MDHEN, CDR2 SYDVKM. CDR3 DNA sequence: TGTGCCAGCAGTTTTCCTACGGGAGGGCAGTACGAGCAGTACTTC. It translates to CASSFPTGGQYEQYF.

This clonotype was detected many times. The chain couples TRBV28 to TRBJ2-7, with TRBD1 matching over 9 bases. Trimming took 6 bases from V and 3 from J; bases not matched to a gene: 9. Germline loops: CDR1 MDHEN, CDR2 SYDVKM. The CDR3 has 15 residues. The CDR3 DNA reads as TGTGCCAGCAGCTCCGGTGGACAGGGGATCTACGAGCAGTACTTC. It codes for CASSSGGQGIYEQYF.

This clonotype has more than one count but fewer than ten. The CDR3 region has the DNA TGTGCCGCCCGGGACAGGGGCACTGAAGCTTTCTTT. Protein product: CAARDRGTEAFF. The rearrangement links TRBV27 to TRBJ1-1, with 10 bases matching TRBD1. CDR3 length equals 12 residues. V lost 11 bases to trimming and J lost 4 bases; unmatched junction nucleotides: 4. Germline CDR1 reads MNHEY; CDR2 reads SMNVEV (reference sequence).

The rearrangement joins TRBV20-1 to TRBJ2-5; D is possibly TRBD2 (5 bases). Germline V gives CDR1 DFQATT, CDR2 SNEGSKA (reference sequence). V was cut by 5 bases and J by 5 bases, with 27 bases left in between. The CDR3 loop spans 17 amino acids. CDR3 residues: CSAPPRGGLPELETQYF. CDR3 DNA: TGCAGTGCTCCCCCTCGTGGAGGTTTGCCAGAGTTGGAGACCCAGTACTTC.

At least ten counts were recorded for this clonotype. This chain links TRBV6-1 with TRBJ1-5; the match to TRBD1 covers 8 bases. The CDR3 extends over 15 amino acids. From germline, CDR1 is MNHNS and CDR2 SASEGT. The V gene end was trimmed by 5 bases and the J gene end by 6 bases; junction bases not matched to a gene: 9. The CDR3 reads CASSKTGAGGQPQHF. CDR3 nucleotides: TGTGCCAGCAGTAAGACAGGGGCTGGAGGTCAGCCCCAGCATTTT.

The rearrangement uses TRBV20-1 and TRBJ1-2; D remains unclear. Trimming took off 6 bases at V and 8 bases at J, with 16 bases between the two ends. CDR1 is DFQATT and CDR2 is SNEGSKA in the germline V gene (reference sequence). The CDR3 runs 12 residues. CDR3 amino acids: CSAAALEEGYTF. DNA of the CDR3: TGCAGTGCAGCCGCTCTTGAGGAAGGCTACACCTTC.

There are many counts of this clonotype. Germline is not matched at one junction end, which may reflect a read error. The chain carries TRBV2 and TRBJ2-5, with D perhaps matching TRBD1 or TRBD2 (7 bases each). Looked up from germline, CDR1 is SNHLY and CDR2 is FYNNEI. The CDR3 contains 15 residues. CDR3 sequence: CASGEDRTSQETQYF. Here the CDR3 DNA reads TGTGCCAGCGGTGAGGACAGGACTAGCCAAGAGACCCAGTACTTC.

J is TRBJ2-7 and V is TRBV28, with D perhaps given as TRBD1 or TRBD2 (6 bases each). Deletions cut 4 bases from V and 4 bases from J, with 23 bases between. The CDR3 has 17 residues. CDR1 is MDHEN and CDR2 is SYDVKM in the germline V gene. The CDR3 sequence: CASSSPWGRDRWYEQYF. In DNA form, the CDR3 reads TGTGCCAGCAGTTCCCCATGGGGGCGGGATCGGTGGTACGAGCAGTACTTC.

This clonotype was detected many times. The chain links TRBV20-1 to TRBJ2-7; 12 bases are a match to TRBD1. There are 15 residues in the CDR3. With V trimmed by 5 bases and J by 3 bases, 8 bases remained unmatched. Per the germline V gene, CDR1 is DFQATT and CDR2 is SNEGSKA (reference sequence). The CDR3, as DNA: TGCAGTGCTGGAAAAAGGGACAGGGGGCTCTACGAGCAGTACTTC. This gives the protein CSAGKRDRGLYEQYF.

This clonotype was recorded at least ten times. DNA of the CDR3: TGTGCCAGCAGCCCCCGTAGGGCCGGGGAGCTGTTTTTT. This gives the protein CASSPRRAGELFF. The J gene is TRBJ2-2, the V gene TRBV7-2; D is unclear. The CDR3 has 13 amino acids. The V gene's germline CDR1 is SGHTA and CDR2 FQGNSA. Deletions cut 5 bases from V and 6 bases from J, with 10 bases between.

This clonotype was picked up many times. The gene calls are TRBV6-2 or TRBV6-3 and TRBJ2-7; 9 bases align to TRBD2. CDR1 and CDR2 from the germline V gene are MNHEY and SVGEGT. The CDR3 is 15 residues long. V shed 8 bases, J shed 3 bases, and the junction held 11 bases outside the gene matches. CDR3 nucleotides: TGTGCCAGCGAGGGACGGAGGACTAGCGTCTACGAGCAGTACTTC. Translation gives CASEGRRTSVYEQYF.

This clonotype was counted at least ten times. This chain connects TRBV28 to TRBJ2-7; D is unresolved. CDR1 is MDHEN and CDR2 is SYDVKM in the germline V gene. CDR3 length equals 15 residues. Trimming took 8 bases from V and 0 from J, leaving 17 bases between them. DNA of the CDR3: TGTGCCAGCGTAGAGGCGTCCCAGAGCTCCTACGAGCAGTACTTC. This translates into CASVEASQSSYEQYF. Using reference TRBV28 and TRBJ2-7 for the parts outside the CDR3, the full variable domain is DVKVTQSSRYLVKRTGEKVFLECVQDMDHENMFWYRQDPGLGLRLIYFSYDVKMKEKGDIPEGYSVSREKKERFSLILESASTNQTSMYLCASVEASQSSYEQYFGPGTRLTVT.

The CDR3 is CASTLTGDGQPQHF. The DNA for the CDR3 is TGTGCCAGCACCCTGACAGGGGACGGGCAGCCCCAGCATTTT. This sequence joins TRBV12-3 or TRBV12-4 and TRBJ1-5, with 8 nucleotides matching TRBD1. This CDR3 contains 14 residues. J gave up 7 bases and V 7 bases, and 9 bases lay outside the gene matches.

A few counts support this clonotype. The gene calls are TRBV5-6 and TRBJ2-1; D is uncertain. The germline V gene has CDR1 SGHDT and CDR2 YYEEEE. With 5 bases removed from V and 0 bases from J, the gap between germline ends came to 12 bases. This CDR3 is built from 15 residues. This CDR3 is CASRGMGSSYNEQFF. The DNA for the CDR3 is TGTGCCAGCAGGGGGATGGGAAGCTCCTACAATGAGCAGTTCTTC.

This clonotype was counted a few times. This sequence joins TRBV30 and TRBJ2-7; tentative D call: TRBD2 (6 bases). CDR3 size: 13 residues. Per the germline V gene, CDR1 is GTSNPN and CDR2 is SVGIG (reference sequence). V lost 5 bases and J lost 4, with 15 bases in between. DNA of the CDR3: TGTGCCTGGGGCGGGGCAGGCGGGTACGAGCAGTACTTC. It is translated as CAWGGAGGYEQYF.

This clonotype was recorded many times. The J gene is TRBJ1-1, the V gene TRBV6-2 or TRBV6-3; TRBD1 matches at 8 bases. Germline V gene sequence: CDR1 MNHEY, CDR2 SVGEGT. V lost 6 bases and J lost 1; bases outside the gene matches: 4. There are 14 residues in the CDR3. The CDR3 is CASSEDRANTEAFF. Written as DNA, the CDR3 is TGTGCCAGCAGCGAGGACAGGGCGAACACTGAAGCTTTCTTT.

At least ten counts were recorded for this clonotype. V gene TRBV7-2 combines with J gene TRBJ1-5; no definite D call. Germline V gene lookup returns CDR1 SGHTA and CDR2 FQGNSA. The CDR3 totals 15 residues. The germline V and J ends were trimmed by 1 base and 2 bases, with 9 bases remaining between them. The CDR3 loop reads CASSLGRSGNQPQHF. In DNA form, the CDR3 reads TGTGCCAGCAGCTTAGGCCGCTCGGGCAATCAGCCCCAGCATTTT.

This clonotype has a count of ten or more. This chain links TRBV6-5 with TRBJ2-7; D not resolved. The CDR3 is made up of 14 amino acids. V dropped 2 bases and J dropped 2 bases, with 10 bases sitting between them. From germline, CDR1 is MNHEY and CDR2 SVGAGI. CDR3 region: CASSYDSFTYEQYF. CDR3 bases: TGTGCCAGCAGTTACGATTCTTTTACCTACGAGCAGTACTTC.

This clonotype was counted ten times or more. This chain uses TRBV2 with TRBJ2-5; maybe TRBD2 (6 bases). CDR1 and CDR2 (germline): SNHLY, FYNNEI. The CDR3 contains 13 residues. The V gene lost 4 bases and the J gene lost 5 bases, with 11 bases spanning the gap. CDR3 DNA: TGTGCCAGCAGTGGGGACTCTATGGAGACCCAGTACTTC. This gives the protein CASSGDSMETQYF.

Ten or more counts support this clonotype. The chain recombines TRBV28 with TRBJ2-7, with 9 bases fitting TRBD1. The CDR3 length is 14 residues. V shed 7 bases, J shed 3 bases, and the junction held 7 bases outside the gene matches. Germline V gives CDR1 MDHEN, CDR2 SYDVKM. The CDR3 nucleotides are TGTGCCAGCACCTCCCGGGACAGGGTCTACGAGCAGTACTTC. This gives the protein CASTSRDRVYEQYF.

This sequence joins TRBV11-2 and TRBJ1-2; D gene uncertain. The ends were cut back, 1 base at V and 3 bases at J, with 15 bases in the middle. Germline V gene sequence: CDR1 SGHAT, CDR2 FQNNGV. The CDR3 consists of 16 residues. CDR3 nucleotide sequence: TGTGCCAGCAGCTTAGGATTCTGGGGAGGCTACTATGGCTACACCTTC. Translation gives CASSLGFWGGYYGYTF.

This clonotype was recorded a few times. V is TRBV24-1 and J is TRBJ2-2; 11 nucleotides match TRBD2. The CDR3 is 17 amino acids. V shed 4 bases, J shed 5 bases, and the junction held 8 bases outside the gene matches. Germline values: CDR1 KGHDR, CDR2 SFDVKD. CDR3 bases: TGTGCCACCAGTGAGTCCTCACTAGCGGGAGTGACCGGGGAGCTGTTTTTT. It yields the protein CATSESSLAGVTGELFF.

This clonotype was seen repeatedly, ten times or more. V is TRBV4-1 and J is TRBJ2-7, with 10 bases matching TRBD2. This CDR3 contains 16 residues. Germline V lookup: CDR1 MGHRA, CDR2 YSYEKL. Trimming took 0 bases from V and 6 from J; bases not matched to a gene: 8. The CDR3 nucleotides read TGCGCCAGCAGCCAAGATGGCACTAGCGGGAAGGGCGAGCAGTACTTC. Encoded protein: CASSQDGTSGKGEQYF.